This is a list of T cell receptor beta chains from one sample in a study of cytomegalovirus exposure and HLA in healthy donors. Repertoires were generated with immunoSEQ multiplex PCR, while TCRdb's copy carries only in-frame clones and drops some. The table for this sample gives tens of thousands of clones. Sequences were obtained from PBMCs. All receptors derive from a man younger than 40 in good health and CMV-seropositive. The CDR3 runs from the conserved cysteine through the conserved F or W. A D gene is named only where the DNA matches it firmly.

V,J,D,DNA,CDR3
TRBV2,TRBJ2-7,TRBD1,TGTGCCAGCAGTGAAGCTGGGACAGGTCCTTACGAGCAGTACTTC,CASSEAGTGPYEQYF
TRBV5-1,TRBJ1-2,NA,TGCGCCAGCAGCTTGGGCGGAAGCCTTGGCTACACCTTC,CASSLGGSLGYTF
TRBV19,TRBJ2-7,NA,TGTGCCACGAAACCTACCGGTAGCTCCTACGAGCAGTACTTC,CATKPTGSSYEQYF
TRBV30,TRBJ1-2,TRBD1,TGTGCCTGGAGTCACGACAGGACAGGGTATGGCTACACCTTC,CAWSHDRTGYGYTF
TRBV7-9,TRBJ2-7,TRBD1,TGTGCCAGCAGCTTATTTCTGGGACAGGGAGCTCACGAGCAGTACTTC,CASSLFLGQGAHEQYF
TRBV6-5,TRBJ1-2,TRBD1,TGTGCCAGCAGCCGGCGGACAGGGGACTATGGCTACACCTTC,CASSRRTGDYGYTF
TRBV5-8,TRBJ2-3,TRBD1,TGTGCCAGCAGCTGGGGGACAGCAAACAAAACAGATACGCAGTATTTT,CASSWGTANKTDTQYF
TRBV6-1,TRBJ2-7,TRBD1,TGTGCCAGCAGTCTCGACAGGGACGAGCAGTACTTC,CASSLDRDEQYF
TRBV2,TRBJ1-1,TRBD1,TGTGCCAGCAGTGAGGACAGGGGTAACACTGAAGCTTTCTTT,CASSEDRGNTEAFF
TRBV10-3,TRBJ2-7,NA,TGTGCCATCAGTGGGGAACCAGGGGCAGAGCAGTACTTC,CAISGEPGAEQYF
TRBV2,TRBJ2-7,TRBD1,TGTGCCAGCACTGGGCAGGGGGCTATCTACGAGCAGTACTTC,CASTGQGAIYEQYF
TRBV6-5,TRBJ2-7,TRBD1,TGTGCCAGCAGTTATGGACCCAGGGGGTGGAGCGAGCAGTACTTC,CASSYGPRGWSEQYF
TRBV19,TRBJ2-2,NA,TGTGCCAGTAGTATAGTGGGCAGGGACACCGGGGAGCTGTTTTTT,CASSIVGRDTGELFF
TRBV7-6,TRBJ2-1,NA,TGTGCCAGCAGTGTACTAGGCTCCGACAATGAGCAGTTCTTC,CASSVLGSDNEQFF
TRBV10-3,TRBJ1-2,NA,TGTGCCATCAGTGCCCCTGAGCAGGATGGCTACACCTTC,CAISAPEQDGYTF
TRBV18,TRBJ2-1,NA,TGTGCCAGCTCTCCACGGCCGTTTGAGCAGTTCTTC,CASSPRPFEQFF